Shown below are 32 T cell receptor beta chains from a single sample sequenced in a study of blood T cell repertoires in COVID-19. Clones were sequenced by immunoSEQ multiplex PCR, and TCRdb holds only the in-frame ones, with some missing. The data contain about 98,000 clones, around 81% of them singletons. The sequencing sample was made of peripheral blood. The receptors originated from a man aged 55 to 70 with acute or convalescent COVID-19.

This chain joins TRBV12-5 and TRBJ1-3; D gene unclear. The germline V gene has CDR1 LGHNT and CDR2 FRNRAP. Trimming pared 1 base from V and 4 bases from J, leaving 14 bases between. The CDR3 is made up of 16 amino acids. CDR3 protein: CASGLASGESGNTIYF. In DNA form, the CDR3 reads TGTGCTAGTGGTTTGGCTAGCGGGGAATCCGGAAACACCATATATTTT.

The rearrangement joins TRBV9 to TRBJ2-2; D is perhaps TRBD2 (6 bases). The germline V gene encodes CDR1 SGDLS and CDR2 YYNGEE. V lost 4 bases and J lost 3, with 16 bases in between. The length of the CDR3 is 16 residues. In nucleotides, the CDR3 is TGTGCCAGCAGCCCCGGGAGCCGGCGGTACACCGGGGAGCTGTTTTTT. Encoded protein: CASSPGSRRYTGELFF. Complete variable domain (other parts from reference TRBV9 and TRBJ2-2): DSGVTQTPKHLITATGQRVTLRCSPRSGDLSVYWYQQSLDQGLQFLIQYYNGEERAKGNILERFSAQQFPDLHSELNLSSLELGDSALYFCASSPGSRRYTGELFFGEGSRLTVL.

The CDR3 DNA reads TGTGCCAGCAACCGACAGGGAAAAAGCACCGGGGAGCTGTTTTTT. Its protein is CASNRQGKSTGELFF. This chain joins TRBV6-5 and TRBJ2-2; 7 bases are shared with TRBD1. CDR1 and CDR2 from the germline V gene are MNHEY and SVGAGI. The CDR3 totals 15 residues. Trimming cost V 7 bases and J 4 bases; bases outside gene matches: 9.

The rearrangement uses TRBV11-1 and TRBJ2-1; the match to TRBD1 covers 8 bases. CDR1 and CDR2 from the germline V gene are SGHAT and FQDESV (reference sequence). The CDR3 consists of 15 residues. J gave up 2 bases and V 1 base, and 1 base lay outside the gene matches. The CDR3, as DNA: TGTGCCAGCAGCTTAGACAGGGGGACCTACAATGAGCAGTTCTTC. It encodes CASSLDRGTYNEQFF.

The sample holds a few counts of this clone. V and J are TRBV7-9 and TRBJ1-1; D is ambiguous. Between the trimmed V and J ends, which lost 2 bases and 0 bases, there was a span of 13 bases. There are 16 residues in the CDR3. Germline V gene lookup returns CDR1 SEHNR and CDR2 FQNEAQ (reference sequence). DNA of the CDR3: TGTGCCAGCAGCTTATCGTCAGGTCTCATGAACACTGAAGCTTTCTTT. Encoded protein: CASSLSSGLMNTEAFF.

J is TRBJ2-1 and V is TRBV7-2; D possibly corresponds to TRBD2 (5 bases). Germline CDR1 is SGHTA and CDR2 is FQGNSA. This CDR3 spans 14 amino acids. V was shortened by 5 bases and J by 4 bases, with 12 bases between the two germline ends. The CDR3 reads CASSPTRTYNEQFF. In nucleotides, the CDR3 is TGTGCCAGCAGCCCCACGCGGACTTACAATGAGCAGTTCTTC.

CDR3 residues: CASRTSLGTDTQYF. In nucleotides, the CDR3 is TGTGCCAGCAGGACTAGTTTAGGCACAGATACGCAGTATTTT. The rearrangement uses TRBV6-5 and TRBJ2-3; D is perhaps TRBD2 (6 bases). V lost 6 bases and J 1 base, leaving 11 bases between the germline ends. The CDR3 runs to 14 residues. The germline V gene encodes CDR1 MNHEY and CDR2 SVGAGI.

The chain links TRBV24-1 to TRBJ2-5, with 7 bases lining up with TRBD2. In germline, CDR1 is KGHDR, CDR2 SFDVKD. CDR3 length: 17 residues. The trim removed 4 bases at V and 5 bases at J, leaving 15 bases unmatched. CDR3 loop: CATSEDLSGFSLETQYF. The DNA for the CDR3 is TGTGCCACCAGTGAGGACCTTAGCGGGTTTAGTCTGGAGACCCAGTACTTC.

The V gene is TRBV7-2, the J gene TRBJ1-1; 8 nucleotides line up with TRBD1. The ends lost 1 base at V and 11 bases at J; junction bases unmatched: 6. The CDR3 extends over 13 amino acids. The germline V gene has CDR1 SGHTA and CDR2 FQGNSA. CDR3 residues: CASSLEPGGLAFF. DNA of the CDR3: TGTGCCAGCAGCTTAGAGCCAGGGGGCCTCGCTTTCTTT.

The chain carries TRBV12-3 or TRBV12-4 and TRBJ2-1; 10 nucleotides align to TRBD1. The V and J ends lost 6 bases and 9 bases, in that order; junction bases with no gene match: 5. The CDR3 length is 13 residues. The CDR3: CASSLDRGGEQFF. In DNA, the CDR3 is TGTGCCAGCAGCCTGGACAGGGGGGGTGAGCAGTTCTTC.

The rearrangement links TRBV30 to TRBJ1-5, with 7 bases lining up with TRBD1. CDR3 length: 13 residues. J lost 6 bases, V lost 2 bases, and 4 bases had no gene match. Germline CDR1 and CDR2: GTSNPN and SVGIG (reference sequence). CDR3 sequence reads: CAWSNDRAQPQHF. CDR3 nucleotide sequence: TGTGCCTGGAGTAATGACAGGGCTCAGCCCCAGCATTTT.

This clone was seen just once. V is TRBV19 and J is TRBJ1-5, with D uncertain. Germline values: CDR1 LNHDA, CDR2 SQIVND (reference sequence). V lost 3 bases and J lost 0, with 9 bases in between. The CDR3 runs 15 residues. CDR3 sequence: CASSMSVHSNQPQHF. CDR3 nucleotide sequence: TGTGCCAGTAGTATGAGCGTTCATAGCAATCAGCCCCAGCATTTT. The whole variable domain, filled in from reference TRBV19 and TRBJ1-5, reads DGGITQSPKYLFRKEGQNVTLSCEQNLNHDAMYWYRQDPGQGLRLIYYSQIVNDFQKGDIAEGYSVSREKKESFPLTVTSAQKNPTAFYLCASSMSVHSNQPQHFGDGTRLSIL.

The genes are TRBV11-2 and TRBJ1-2; TRBD1 is a possible D gene (6 bases). The length of the CDR3 is 14 residues. Germline CDR1 and CDR2: SGHAT and FQNNGV. The V end lost 5 bases, the J end lost 5 bases, and 15 bases lay between the germline ends. The CDR3 is CASSPGGGIYGYTF. Here the CDR3 DNA reads TGTGCCAGCAGCCCCGGGGGGGGCATATATGGCTACACCTTC.

About this clone: Other DNA variants within this sample encode the same CDR3. V is TRBV20-1 and J is TRBJ1-1; D unclear. Per the germline V gene, CDR1 is DFQATT and CDR2 is SNEGSKA (reference sequence). CDR3 length: 11 residues. Trimming cost V 5 bases and J 2 bases, with 6 bases left between them. CDR3 in DNA: TGCAGTGCTCCTCTTAACACTGAAGCTTTCTTT. Translating gives CSAPLNTEAFF.

The CDR3, as DNA: TGCGCCAGCAGCCCTGGACTAGCGGGGGGGTACCAAGAGACCCAGTACTTC. Protein sequence: CASSPGLAGGYQETQYF. J is TRBJ2-5 and V is TRBV5-1, with TRBD2 matching over 15 bases. The CDR3 runs to 17 residues. V gave up 4 bases and J gave up 0 bases; unmatched junction bases: 4. Germline V gene sequence: CDR1 SGHRS, CDR2 YFSETQ.

This chain links TRBV12-5 with TRBJ2-7; TRBD2 aligns across 7 bases. Germline V gene sequence: CDR1 LGHNT, CDR2 FRNRAP. The J segment lost 6 bases and the V segment lost 7 bases, leaving 12 bases of the junction unmatched. The CDR3 runs 14 residues. CDR3 sequence (DNA): TGTGCTAGTGCCCCGGGGGAGGGGCGCCCCGAGCAGTACGTC. This sequence encodes CASAPGEGRPEQYV.

This chain connects TRBV6-5 to TRBJ1-6, with 9 nucleotides matching TRBD1. CDR1 and CDR2 from the germline V gene are MNHEY and SVGAGI. CDR3 length: 13 amino acids. V gave up 8 bases and J gave up 5 bases; unmatched junction bases: 1. CDR3 bases: TGTGCCAGCCGGGACAGGGATAATTCACCCCTCCACTTT. Protein: CASRDRDNSPLHF.

The chain combines TRBV12-3 or TRBV12-4 with TRBJ1-2; TRBD1 is a possible D gene (6 bases). CDR3 length equals 13 residues. The ends were cut back, 4 bases at V and 4 bases at J, with 10 bases in the middle. CDR3 residues: CASSSQQGYGYTF. DNA of the CDR3: TGTGCCAGCAGTTCCCAACAGGGCTATGGCTACACCTTC.

DNA for the CDR3: TGTGCCAGCAGAGGACAGGGAGGACAGCCCCAGCATTTT. This gives the protein CASRGQGGQPQHF. V usage is TRBV6-5 and J usage is TRBJ1-5; 8 bases agree with TRBD1. From germline, CDR1 is MNHEY and CDR2 SVGAGI. V trimming: 6 bases; J trimming: 7 bases; junction bases outside the gene matches: 5. This CDR3 region has 13 residues.

The chain combines TRBV7-2 with TRBJ1-1; no clear D. This CDR3 is built from 12 residues. V was pared by 8 bases and J by 6 bases, with 13 bases between. Germline CDR1 and CDR2: SGHTA and FQGNSA. The CDR3 loop is CASAFTGPEAFF. The CDR3 DNA sequence: TGTGCCAGCGCATTTACGGGTCCTGAAGCTTTCTTT.

This chain connects TRBV19 to TRBJ1-5; 8 bases are shared with TRBD1. The CDR3 covers 15 residues. The germline CDR1 and CDR2 sequences are LNHDA and SQIVND (reference sequence). The ends lost 10 bases at V and 5 bases at J; junction bases unmatched: 13. This CDR3 is CATDRGRSGDQPQHF. CDR3 bases: TGTGCCACCGACAGGGGCCGGTCGGGGGATCAGCCCCAGCATTTT.

The chain uses TRBV3-1 (or the pseudogene TRBV3-2) and TRBJ1-2; 7 bases line up with TRBD1. The V segment lost 0 bases and the J segment 4 bases; nucleotides outside the gene matches: 5. The CDR3 spans 15 residues. CDR1 and CDR2 from the germline V gene are LGHDT and YNNKEL (reference sequence). The CDR3 DNA sequence: TGTGCCAGCAGCCAAGAACAGGGGCTACCCTATGGCTACACCTTC. Translation: CASSQEQGLPYGYTF.

The CDR3 here is CASSYQGLAGGEQFF. As DNA, the CDR3 is TGTGCCAGCAGCTACCAGGGACTAGCGGGAGGCGAGCAGTTCTTC. The chain employs TRBV7-2 and TRBJ2-1; 15 bases align to TRBD2. CDR3 size: 15 residues. Losses at the gene ends were 4 bases for V and 10 bases for J; bases not matched to a gene: 5. Germline CDR1 reads SGHTA; CDR2 reads FQGNSA.

The chain joins TRBV5-6 to TRBJ2-1, with TRBD2 matching over 13 bases. CDR3 size: 18 residues. Germline trimming cut 4 bases from V and 6 bases from J; bases unmatched to any gene: 13. Looked up from germline, CDR1 is SGHDT and CDR2 is YYEEEE. The CDR3 bases are TGTGCCAGCAGCGGGTCAGGACTAGCGGGGGTCGTCTCCAATGAGCAGTTCTTC. It is translated as CASSGSGLAGVVSNEQFF.

The chain couples TRBV12-3 or TRBV12-4 to TRBJ1-5, with D possibly being TRBD1 (5 bases). Trimming removed 3 bases at V and 7 bases at J, with 10 bases between. The CDR3 has 13 residues. CDR3 coding DNA: TGTGCCAGCAGTTTCGGGGGGGGACAGCCCCAGCATTTT. It translates to CASSFGGGQPQHF.

The chain combines TRBV11-2 with TRBJ2-2; D ambiguous. CDR1 SGHAT and CDR2 FQNNGV come from the germline V gene. V was shortened by 3 bases and J by 8 bases, with 10 bases between the two germline ends. This CDR3 is built from 13 residues. Here the CDR3 DNA reads TGTGCCAGCAGCTTCGTAGAGCTTGGGGAGCTGTTTTTT. It translates to CASSFVELGELFF.

The chain joins TRBV11-2 to TRBJ2-2; D is unclear. The CDR3 loop spans 13 amino acids. Germline CDR1 reads SGHAT; CDR2 reads FQNNGV. The V end lost 4 bases, the J end lost 7 bases, and 10 bases lay between the germline ends. CDR3 residues: CASSSAVVGELFF. DNA of the CDR3: TGTGCCAGCAGCTCGGCGGTGGTCGGGGAGCTGTTTTTT. The variable domain in full, with the rest retrieved from reference TRBV11-2 and TRBJ2-2, is EAGVAQSPRYKIIEKRQSVAFWCNPISGHATLYWYQQILGQGPKLLIQFQNNGVVDDSQLPKDRFSAERLKGVDSTLKIQPAKLEDSAVYLCASSSAVVGELFFGEGSRLTVL.

The chain uses TRBV6-5 and TRBJ2-7; TRBD2 matches 10 bases. Germline lookup yields CDR1 MNHEY and CDR2 SVGAGI. Trimming at V came to 0 bases and at J to 4 bases, leaving 3 bases not matched to a gene. This CDR3 comprises 15 residues. CDR3 sequence (DNA): TGTGCCAGCAGTTACTCATCAGCGGGAGGGTACGAGCAGTACGTC. As protein: CASSYSSAGGYEQYV.

The chain is built from TRBV14 and TRBJ1-2; D remains ambiguous. Germline CDR1 is SGHDN and CDR2 is FVKESK. This CDR3 has 14 residues. The V end lost 8 bases, the J end lost 6 bases, and 19 bases lay between the germline ends. The CDR3 sequence: CASSSSRRLDGYTF. The CDR3 DNA reads as TGTGCCAGCTCTTCGTCTAGGAGGTTGGATGGCTACACCTTC.

This clone has more than one count but fewer than ten. V and J are TRBV6-1 and TRBJ1-2, with 7 bases aligning to TRBD1. CDR1 is MNHNS, CDR2 SASEGT, per germline. CDR3 size: 16 residues. V dropped 2 bases and J dropped 5; count of bases not matched to a gene: 11. The CDR3 is CASSESTGQLSYGYTF. Here the CDR3 DNA reads TGTGCCAGCAGTGAAAGTACGGGACAGCTTTCATATGGCTACACCTTC.

Only a few counts were recorded for this clone. The chain is built from TRBV27 and TRBJ1-5, with D perhaps TRBD1 (6 bases). Trimming left V 3 bases short and J 7 bases short, with 10 bases between. The germline CDR1 and CDR2 sequences are MNHEY and SMNVEV (reference sequence). The CDR3 loop spans 13 amino acids. Here the CDR3 DNA reads TGTGCCAGCAGTTTCAACGACAGGCAGCCCCAGCATTTT. Translated: CASSFNDRQPQHF.

This clone was counted only a few times. The V and J genes are TRBV25-1 and TRBJ2-3; perhaps TRBD1 as D (5 bases). The length of the CDR3 is 15 residues. V gave up 3 bases and J gave up 4 bases, with 14 bases separating them. Germline CDR1 MGHDK, CDR2 SYGVNS. The CDR3 DNA is TGTGCCAGCAGTGAGGTAGGGGCCTCTCCAGATACGCAGTATTTT. Protein sequence: CASSEVGASPDTQYF.